This T cell receptor beta chain was sequenced during a study of CD8+ T cells in alopecia areata. Study-wide context: Twice daily, treated patients received 5 to 10 mg of oral tofacitinib. For 6 to 18 months, tofacitinib was taken, and 6 months off drug followed.

This CDR3 has 11 amino acids. Trimming took 5 bases from V and 6 from J, leaving 10 bases between them. CDR1 and CDR2 from the germline V gene are GTSNPN and SVGIG (reference sequence). Sequencing relied on a cDNA template that was reverse transcribed from extracted RNA. The assay was immunoSEQ multiplex PCR, and TCRdb's table has in-frame clones only and misses some. Of some 130,000 clones in the sample, about 49% were seen once. Individuals with alopecia areata gave both lesional scalp punch biopsies and peripheral blood for collection. The specimen was CD8+ T cells sorted from blood, collected at week 0. The chain recombines TRBV30 with TRBJ1-2, with a possible D match to TRBD1 (5 bases). This sequence originates from a human donor with alopecia areata. The CDR3 is CAWWDPDGYTF. The CDR3, as DNA: TGTGCCTGGTGGGACCCGGATGGCTACACCTTC.